The 8 T cell receptor beta chains in this list originate from one sample, sequenced in a study of T cell repertoires in cytomegalovirus infection. TCRdb reanalysed the reads using MiXCR and keeps one entry per CDR3 protein. The sample yields 200,000 to 250,000 distinct CDR3 sequences, roughly two fifths seen once. What these receptors recognize is not known. The specimen comprised CD8+ T cells from cultured PBMCs, sampled from culture after CMV antigen stimulation. The source is a human donor in good health (CMV status not recorded). Some clones in this sample may be carry-over from other donors' samples.

By share, this clonotype counts as medium-sized (0.01 to 0.1%). The V call is TRBV11-2, the J call TRBJ2-1, with 10 bases matching TRBD1. The CDR3 extends over 18 amino acids. CDR1 SGHAT and CDR2 FQNNGV come from the germline V gene. The ends lost 4 bases at V and 3 bases at J; junction bases unmatched: 12. Here the CDR3 DNA reads TGTGCCAGCAGCTCAACGACAGGGGGCAAGACCTTCTACAATGAGCAGTTCTTC. Protein product: CASSSTTGGKTFYNEQFF.

This clonotype was seen a handful of times. J is TRBJ1-1 and V is TRBV6-1; D remains unclear. V was cut by 2 bases and J by 1 base, with 20 bases left in between. The CDR3 sequence is 18 residues long. Germline CDR1 MNHNS, CDR2 SASEGT. The CDR3 is CASSEYGRAGRQNTEAFF. The CDR3 region has the DNA TGTGCCAGCAGTGAATATGGGAGGGCGGGGAGACAGAACACTGAAGCTTTCTTT.

Concerning this clonotype itself: A much larger clone differs from this one at a single base, so this may be a read error. The chain couples TRBV7-2 to TRBJ1-1; D is undetermined. This CDR3 is 14 amino acids long. From germline, CDR1 is SGHTA and CDR2 FQGNSA. The CDR3 coding sequence is TGTGACAGCAGCTTACCGGGGATGAACACTGAAGCTTTCTTT. It translates to CDSSLPGMNTEAFF.

The chain is built from TRBV6-2 or TRBV6-3 and TRBJ2-5; D gene ambiguous. Trimming removed 0 bases from V and 5 bases from J, with 10 bases in between. Germline CDR1 is MNHEY and CDR2 is SVGEGT. The CDR3 is made up of 14 amino acids. This CDR3 is CASSYSKGQETQYF. The CDR3 DNA sequence: TGTGCCAGCAGTTACTCGAAAGGTCAGGAGACCCAGTACTTC.

The V call is TRBV12-3 or TRBV12-4, the J call TRBJ1-3, with no clear D. This CDR3 region has 14 residues. Trimming removed 6 bases from V and 1 base from J, with 10 bases in between. The CDR3 sequence is CASSASGSGNTIYF. DNA for the CDR3: TGTGCCAGCAGCGCTTCGGGATCTGGAAACACCATATATTTT.

The chain uses TRBV7-7 and TRBJ2-1; D may be TRBD2 (7 bases). Trimming cost V 0 bases and J 7 bases, with 19 bases left between them. From germline, CDR1 is SSHAT and CDR2 FNYEAQ (reference sequence). This CDR3 has 17 amino acids. The CDR3 is CASSLALEGGPGNEQFF. The CDR3 bases are TGTGCCAGCAGCTTAGCGCTAGAGGGGGGGCCTGGGAATGAGCAGTTCTTC.

The V and J genes are TRBV7-3 and TRBJ2-7; possible D gene TRBD1, 6 bases. The germline gives CDR1 SGHTA, CDR2 FQGTGA. Trimming took off 3 bases at V and 0 bases at J, with 12 bases between the two ends. The CDR3 runs 15 residues. The CDR3 DNA reads TGTGCCAGCAGCTTCGGGACAATTAGCTCCTACGAGCAGTACTTC. Encoded protein: CASSFGTISSYEQYF.

The chain employs TRBV10-2 and TRBJ2-2, with D perhaps assigned TRBD1 or TRBD2 (6 bases each). V lost 9 bases and J 6 bases, leaving 17 bases between the germline ends. CDR1 and CDR2 (germline): WSHSY, SAAADI. The length of the CDR3 is 14 residues. The CDR3 loop reads CASAAGGRAGELFF. As DNA, the CDR3 is TGCGCCAGTGCGGCCGGGGGCCGCGCCGGGGAGCTGTTTTTT.